Listed below are T cell receptor beta chains from one sample, sequenced in a study of blood T cell repertoires in COVID-19. This table comes from immunoSEQ multiplex PCR, and its TCRdb copy is limited to in-frame clones, with some not included. The data hold 35,000 to 50,000 clones, with approximately 90% observed a single time. Sequences were obtained from peripheral blood. These receptors were obtained from a man aged 65-85 years with active COVID-19. Both conserved end residues are part of each CDR3. A D gene is named only where the DNA matches it firmly. Where a row states a size, it is once, few, many or the class of an expanded clone; other rows omit it.

D gene | clone size | J gene | V gene | CDR3 DNA | CDR3 protein
TRBD1 | NA | TRBJ1-2 | TRBV2 | TGTGCCAGCAGTGTGGACAGGGGAGACTATGGCTACACCTTC | CASSVDRGDYGYTF
NA | NA | TRBJ2-1 | TRBV15 | TGTGCCACCAGCCACGATCAGAATGAGCAGTTCTTC | CATSHDQNEQFF
NA | few | TRBJ1-2 | TRBV19 | TGTGCCTTAGGTACGGAGGAGTATGGCTACACCTTC | CALGTEEYGYTF
TRBD1 | NA | TRBJ2-2 | TRBV3-1/TRBV3-2 | TGTGCCAGCAGCCAAATGACAGGGTCCGGGGAGCTGTTTTTT | CASSQMTGSGELFF
TRBD2 | NA | TRBJ2-5 | TRBV7-9 | TGTGCCAGCAGCTTAGGGGTTTTAGCGGGGGCGCAAGAGACCCAGTACTTC | CASSLGVLAGAQETQYF
NA | once | TRBJ2-3 | TRBV19 | TGTGCCAGTAGCCCCGCAGGGGAGTTCGCAGATACGCAGTATTTT | CASSPAGEFADTQYF
NA | NA | TRBJ2-7 | TRBV14 | TGTGCCAGCAGCCAAGGTAAACCTAGCTCGGGGTACGAGCAGTACTTC | CASSQGKPSSGYEQYF
NA | NA | TRBJ2-2 | TRBV18 | TGTGCCAGCTCACCGCCCGTGGGGGGTAACACCGGGGAGCTGTTTTTT | CASSPPVGGNTGELFF
TRBD1 | NA | TRBJ2-5 | TRBV14 | TGTGCCAGCAGCCCACGAGGACAGGGGGTCCCCCAAGAGACCCAGTACTTC | CASSPRGQGVPQETQYF
NA | NA | TRBJ1-1 | TRBV14 | TGTGCCAGCAGCCAGCACTATCAAAGGGAAGCTTTCTTT | CASSQHYQREAFF
TRBD1 | NA | TRBJ1-2 | TRBV3-1/TRBV3-2 | TGTGCCAGCAGCCAAGGGGGGGGACAGGAGATCTATGGCTACACCTTC | CASSQGGGQEIYGYTF